Following are 21 T cell receptor beta chains from one sample sequenced in a study of shared clonotypes between healthy human individuals (dated by TCRdb to 2019 to 2021). Receptor libraries were prepared by the immunoSEQ multiplex PCR assay. TCRdb took over this immuneACCESS table, retaining in-frame rearrangements with V and J assigned. Such tables are incomplete; in checked studies, under half of the missing clones stem from an unresolved V gene, and the remainder is unexplained. The sample data list roughly 2,500,000 clones, and more than 85% of these were observed just once. Jointly, the top ten make up around 0.4% of the sample. What was sequenced was naive CD4+ T cells from PBMCs. In light of the paper, this sample's cell subset or site label describes: CD45RA+ positively selected. These TCRs come from a man aged 18 to 29 in good health. Some clones in this sample may be carry-over from other donors' samples.

This clone was seen only once. V and J are TRBV5-1 and TRBJ1-1; D gene uncertain. Trimming pared 1 base from V and 2 bases from J, leaving 9 bases between. In germline, CDR1 is SGHRS, CDR2 YFSETQ. The CDR3 contains 14 residues. The CDR3 DNA reads TGCGCCAGCAGCTTGAATGACGGAAACACTGAAGCTTTCTTT. As protein: CASSLNDGNTEAFF.

The V gene is TRBV9, the J gene TRBJ1-2, with 7 positions matching TRBD1. The length of the CDR3 is 13 residues. Germline CDR1 reads SGDLS; CDR2 reads YYNGEE. J gave up 7 bases and V 2 bases, and 5 bases lay outside the gene matches. CDR3 region: CASSVRDRAGYTF. Written as DNA, the CDR3 is TGTGCCAGCAGCGTCAGAGACAGGGCTGGCTACACCTTC.

The rearrangement uses TRBV6-1 and TRBJ2-5, with D possibly matching TRBD1 (5 bases). Between the trimmed V and J ends, which lost 2 bases and 5 bases, there was a span of 15 bases. The CDR3 covers 15 residues. Germline CDR1 is MNHNS and CDR2 is SASEGT. CDR3 bases: TGTGCCAGCAGTGAACGGGTGGGGCCCCGGGAGACCCAGTACTTC. This gives the protein CASSERVGPRETQYF.

The chain couples TRBV28 to TRBJ2-3; D possibly corresponds to TRBD1 (7 bases). Germline assignment: CDR1 MDHEN and CDR2 SYDVKM. This CDR3 comprises 17 residues. V was cut by 6 bases and J by 4 bases, with 23 bases left in between. This chain's CDR3 is CASRVPLNRGGPDTQYF. For the CDR3, the DNA is TGTGCCAGCAGGGTTCCACTAAACAGGGGAGGCCCAGATACGCAGTATTTT.

The rearrangement joins TRBV11-2 to TRBJ2-6, with a tentative D call TRBD1 (5 bases). Germline CDR1 reads SGHAT; CDR2 reads FQNNGV. The CDR3 is made up of 14 amino acids. The V end lost 5 bases, the J end lost 4 bases, and 9 bases lay between the germline ends. The CDR3 coding sequence is TGTGCCAGCAGCCAGCGACAGGGGGCCAACGTCCTGACTTTC. Its protein is CASSQRQGANVLTF.

V gene TRBV6-1 combines with J gene TRBJ2-2; D is unclear. Trimming took off 8 bases at V and 4 bases at J, with 11 bases between the two ends. CDR1 is MNHNS, CDR2 SASEGT, per germline. This CDR3 is built from 13 residues. CDR3 sequence (DNA): TGTGCCAGCCTCCTGACCTTCACCGGGGAGCTGTTTTTT. It encodes CASLLTFTGELFF.

The chain carries TRBV29-1 and TRBJ1-1, with D maybe TRBD1 (6 bases). This CDR3 has 12 amino acids. V was clipped by 5 bases and J by 4 bases, with 11 bases between them. Germline CDR1 reads SQVTM; CDR2 reads ANQGSEA. The CDR3 nucleotides read TGCAGCGTTAGGGGGTTCACCACTGAAGCTTTCTTT. Its translation: CSVRGFTTEAFF.

Details on this clone: Other DNA sequences within the sample encode an identical CDR3. The chain couples TRBV6-5 to TRBJ1-4, with D maybe TRBD1 (6 bases). The CDR3 has 14 residues. V lost 5 bases and J 0 bases, leaving 7 bases between the germline ends. Looked up from germline, CDR1 is MNHEY and CDR2 is SVGAGI. DNA of the CDR3: TGTGCCAGCAGTCGGACAGCAACTAATGAAAAACTGTTTTTT. Amino acids: CASSRTATNEKLFF.

About this clone itself: This sample also contains other DNA sequences that code for the same CDR3. The chain combines TRBV9 with TRBJ1-2; weak D call: TRBD1 (5 bases). This CDR3 is 15 amino acids long. Germline loops: CDR1 SGDLS, CDR2 YYNGEE. V shed 0 bases and J shed 0 bases, with 9 bases lying between them. In nucleotides, the CDR3 is TGTGCCAGCAGCGTAGGCTGGGGGGCTAACTATGGCTACACCTTC. Amino acid sequence: CASSVGWGANYGYTF.

This sequence joins TRBV5-5 and TRBJ2-1; D perhaps matches TRBD2 (6 bases). With 2 bases removed from V and 0 bases from J, the gap between germline ends came to 9 bases. The CDR3 covers 15 residues. Germline assignment: CDR1 SGHKS and CDR2 YYEKEE (reference sequence). The CDR3 bases are TGTGCCAGCAGCTTTGGAGCGGGCTCCTACAATGAGCAGTTCTTC. This encodes CASSFGAGSYNEQFF.

V gene TRBV29-1 combines with J gene TRBJ2-7; TRBD2 matches at 8 bases. The junction had 9 bases not matched to a gene; V was cut back by 7 bases and J by 4 bases. Looked up from germline, CDR1 is SQVTM and CDR2 is ANQGSEA. The CDR3 length is 13 residues. DNA for the CDR3: TGCAGCGCCGGGGGGGGCGAGAGGTACGAGCAGTACTTC. Its protein is CSAGGGERYEQYF.

In its sample, this clone was seen once. The chain recombines TRBV20-1 with TRBJ2-1; tentative D call: TRBD2 (5 bases). Germline assignment: CDR1 DFQATT and CDR2 SNEGSKA (reference sequence). V lost 7 bases, J lost 9 bases, and 10 bases lay in between. The CDR3 spans 10 residues. The CDR3 spells CSVPEVEQFF. Here the CDR3 DNA reads TGCAGTGTCCCGGAGGTTGAGCAGTTCTTC.

The V and J genes are TRBV5-1 and TRBJ1-1; no clear D. V gave up 0 bases and J gave up 1 base, with 13 bases separating them. In germline, CDR1 is SGHRS, CDR2 YFSETQ. The CDR3 is 16 residues long. In DNA form, the CDR3 reads TGCGCCAGCAGCTTGGCCGGGTTCCCGACGAACACTGAAGCTTTCTTT. The encoded protein is CASSLAGFPTNTEAFF.

This clone was found once. This chain connects TRBV30 to TRBJ2-3, with D perhaps matching TRBD1 (5 bases). CDR3 length: 14 amino acids. V was clipped by 4 bases and J by 4 bases, with 15 bases between them. Looked up from germline, CDR1 is GTSNPN and CDR2 is SVGIG (reference sequence). The CDR3 protein is CAWTLGQPPDTQYF. Here the CDR3 DNA reads TGTGCCTGGACTCTGGGGCAACCCCCAGATACGCAGTATTTT.

This clone occurred once. This chain uses TRBV7-9 with TRBJ2-1; a possible D gene is TRBD2 (6 bases). The CDR3 consists of 15 residues. Germline V CDR1 and CDR2: SEHNR, FQNEAQ (reference sequence). Trimming removed 0 bases from V and 9 bases from J, with 15 bases in between. The CDR3 spells CASSLASTSTVEQFF. The CDR3 DNA is TGTGCCAGCAGCTTAGCTTCGACTAGTACTGTTGAGCAGTTCTTC. Combining the CDR3 with reference TRBV7-9 and TRBJ2-1 gives the whole variable domain DTGVSQNPRHKITKRGQNVTFRCDPISEHNRLYWYRQTLGQGPEFLTYFQNEAQLEKSRLLSDRFSAERPKGSFSTLEIQRTEQGDSAMYLCASSLASTSTVEQFFGPGTRLTVL.

V is TRBV5-4 and J is TRBJ2-2; D is undetermined. The CDR3 has 14 amino acids. Looked up from germline, CDR1 is SGHNT and CDR2 is YYREEE (reference sequence). Trimming removed 1 base at V and 5 bases at J, with 9 bases between. Written as DNA, the CDR3 is TGTGCCAGCAGCTTGTCGAGACGGACCGGGGAGCTGTTTTTT. Amino acids: CASSLSRRTGELFF. Supplemented by reference TRBV5-4 and TRBJ2-2, the full variable domain reads ETGVTQSPTHLIKTRGQQVTLRCSSQSGHNTVSWYQQALGQGPQFIFQYYREEENGRGNFPPRFSGLQFPNYSSELNVNALELDDSALYLCASSLSRRTGELFFGEGSRLTVL.

The chain employs TRBV6-1 and TRBJ1-4; weak D call: TRBD1 (5 bases). Germline V gene lookup returns CDR1 MNHNS and CDR2 SASEGT. V was cut by 6 bases and J by 0 bases, with 11 bases left in between. The CDR3 extends over 15 amino acids. CDR3 region: CASRSSRATNEKLFF. The DNA for the CDR3 is TGTGCCAGCAGGAGTTCCAGGGCAACTAATGAAAAACTGTTTTTT.

The rearrangement links TRBV6-1 to TRBJ2-5; D call uncertain. The V gene's germline CDR1 is MNHNS and CDR2 SASEGT. Between the trimmed V and J ends, which lost 3 bases and 7 bases, there was a span of 9 bases. The CDR3 is 12 residues long. The CDR3 is CASSDLWGTQYF. CDR3 DNA: TGTGCCAGCAGTGATCTCTGGGGGACCCAGTACTTC.

V gene TRBV6-4 combines with J gene TRBJ2-6; D not certain. The CDR3 is 15 amino acids. CDR1 is MRHNA and CDR2 is SNTAGT in the germline V gene. The germline V and J ends were trimmed by 8 bases and 0 bases, with 11 bases remaining between them. The CDR3 here is CASAFSHSGANVLTF. CDR3 bases: TGTGCCAGCGCATTTAGCCACTCTGGGGCCAACGTCCTGACTTTC.

This clone appeared a few times. This chain connects TRBV2 to TRBJ1-5, with D unresolved. The V end lost 6 bases, the J end lost 0 bases, and 9 bases lay between the germline ends. Per germline, CDR1 SNHLY and CDR2 FYNNEI. CDR3 length: 14 residues. CDR3 loop: CASRENYSNQPQHF. The CDR3 nucleotides read TGTGCCAGCAGGGAGAATTATAGCAATCAGCCCCAGCATTTT.

V gene TRBV7-3 combines with J gene TRBJ2-1; 9 positions match TRBD2. Germline CDR1 SGHTA, CDR2 FQGTGA. The CDR3 extends over 16 amino acids. Unmatched junction bases numbered 10, after V lost 1 base and J lost 9 bases. CDR3: CASSLNGGRALGEQFF. The CDR3 nucleotides are TGTGCCAGCAGCTTAAATGGCGGGAGGGCCCTGGGTGAGCAGTTCTTC.